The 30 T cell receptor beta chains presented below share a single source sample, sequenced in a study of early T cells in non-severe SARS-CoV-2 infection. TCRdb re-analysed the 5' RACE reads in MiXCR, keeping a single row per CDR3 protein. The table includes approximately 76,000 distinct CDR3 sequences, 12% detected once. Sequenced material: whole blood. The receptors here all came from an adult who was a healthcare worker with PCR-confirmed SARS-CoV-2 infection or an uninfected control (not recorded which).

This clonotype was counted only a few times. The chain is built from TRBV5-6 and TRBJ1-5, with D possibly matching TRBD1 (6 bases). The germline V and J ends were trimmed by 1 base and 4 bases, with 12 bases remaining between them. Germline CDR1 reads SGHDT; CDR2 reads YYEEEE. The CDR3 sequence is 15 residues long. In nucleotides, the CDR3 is TGTGCCAGCAGCTTGAGAAGGGGGTTGAATCAGCCCCAGCATTTT. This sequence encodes CASSLRRGLNQPQHF.

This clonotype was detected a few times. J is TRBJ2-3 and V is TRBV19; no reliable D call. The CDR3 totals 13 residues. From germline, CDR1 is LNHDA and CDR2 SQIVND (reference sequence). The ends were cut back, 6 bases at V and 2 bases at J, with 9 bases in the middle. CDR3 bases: TGTGCCAGTAGGCAAGACCCCACAGATACGCAGTATTTT. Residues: CASRQDPTDTQYF. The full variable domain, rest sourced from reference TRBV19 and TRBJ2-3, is DGGITQSPKYLFRKEGQNVTLSCEQNLNHDAMYWYRQDPGQGLRLIYYSQIVNDFQKGDIAEGYSVSREKKESFPLTVTSAQKNPTAFYLCASRQDPTDTQYFGPGTRLTVL.

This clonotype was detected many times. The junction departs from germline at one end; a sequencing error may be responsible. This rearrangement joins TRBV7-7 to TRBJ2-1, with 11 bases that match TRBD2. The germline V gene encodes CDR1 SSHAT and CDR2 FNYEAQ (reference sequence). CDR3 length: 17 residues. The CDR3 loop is CASSLAETSGGYNEQFF. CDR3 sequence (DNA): TGTGCTAGCAGCTTAGCTGAAACTAGCGGGGGCTACAATGAGCAGTTCTTC.

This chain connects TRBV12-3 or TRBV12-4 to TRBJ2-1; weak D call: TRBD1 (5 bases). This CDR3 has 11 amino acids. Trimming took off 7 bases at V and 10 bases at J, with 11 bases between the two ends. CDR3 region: CASIQRGEQFF. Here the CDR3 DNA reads TGTGCCAGCATCCAAAGGGGCGAGCAGTTCTTC.

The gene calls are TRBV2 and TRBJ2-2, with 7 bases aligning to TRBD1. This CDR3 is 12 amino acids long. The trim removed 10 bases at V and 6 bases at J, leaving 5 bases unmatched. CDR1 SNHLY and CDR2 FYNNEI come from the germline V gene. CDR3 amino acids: CATGTEAGELFF. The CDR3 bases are TGTGCCACTGGGACAGAAGCCGGGGAGCTGTTTTTT.

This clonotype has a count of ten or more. CDR3 region: CSAIRGPDNEQFF. The CDR3 nucleotides read TGCAGCGCTATCCGAGGGCCGGACAATGAGCAGTTCTTC. The rearrangement uses TRBV29-1 and TRBJ2-1, with a weak D call TRBD2 (5 bases). Between the trimmed V and J ends, which lost 7 bases and 5 bases, there was a span of 15 bases. Germline CDR1 is SQVTM and CDR2 is ANQGSEA. This CDR3 has 13 amino acids.

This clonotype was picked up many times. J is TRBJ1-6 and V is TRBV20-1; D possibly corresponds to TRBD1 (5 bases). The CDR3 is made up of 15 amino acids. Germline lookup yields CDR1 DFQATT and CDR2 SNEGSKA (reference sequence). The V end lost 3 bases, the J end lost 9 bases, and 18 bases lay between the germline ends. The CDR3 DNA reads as TGCAGTGCTAGTGGTTCCAGGGCGAGTGGTTCACCCCTCCACTTT. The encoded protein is CSASGSRASGSPLHF.

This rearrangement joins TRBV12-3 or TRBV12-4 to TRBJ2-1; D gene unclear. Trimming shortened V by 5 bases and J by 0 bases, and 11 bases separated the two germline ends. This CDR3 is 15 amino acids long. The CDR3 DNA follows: TGTGCCAGCAGTCCCTCCCCTAGCTCCTACAATGAGCAGTTCTTC. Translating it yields CASSPSPSSYNEQFF.

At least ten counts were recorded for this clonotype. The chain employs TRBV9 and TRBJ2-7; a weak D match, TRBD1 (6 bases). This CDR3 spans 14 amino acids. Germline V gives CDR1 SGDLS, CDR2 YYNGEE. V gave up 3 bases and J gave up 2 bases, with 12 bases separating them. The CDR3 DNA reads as TGTGCCAGCAGCGAAACCGGGACACCCTACGAGCAGTACTTC. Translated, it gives CASSETGTPYEQYF.

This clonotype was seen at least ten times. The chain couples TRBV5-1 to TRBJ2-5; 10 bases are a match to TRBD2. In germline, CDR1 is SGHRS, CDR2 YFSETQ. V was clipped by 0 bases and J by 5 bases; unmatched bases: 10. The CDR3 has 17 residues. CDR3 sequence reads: CASSLALAGASLETQYF. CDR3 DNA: TGCGCCAGCAGCTTGGCCCTAGCGGGAGCCTCACTGGAGACCCAGTACTTC. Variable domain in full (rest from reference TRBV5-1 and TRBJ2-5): KAGVTQTPRYLIKTRGQQVTLSCSPISGHRSVSWYQQTPGQGLQFLFEYFSETQRNKGNFPGRFSGRQFSNSRSEMNVSTLELGDSALYLCASSLALAGASLETQYFGPGTRLLVL.

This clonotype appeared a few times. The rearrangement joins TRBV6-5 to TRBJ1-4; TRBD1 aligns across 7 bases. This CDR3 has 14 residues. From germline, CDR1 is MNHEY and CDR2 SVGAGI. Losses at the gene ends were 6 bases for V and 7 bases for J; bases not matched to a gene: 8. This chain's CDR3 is CASSDRVQGEKLFF. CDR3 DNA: TGTGCCAGCAGCGACAGGGTTCAGGGTGAAAAACTGTTTTTT.

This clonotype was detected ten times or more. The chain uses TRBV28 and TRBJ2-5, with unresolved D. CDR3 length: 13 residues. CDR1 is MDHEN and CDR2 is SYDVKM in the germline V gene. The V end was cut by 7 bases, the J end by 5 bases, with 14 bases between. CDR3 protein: CASKGGAVETQYF. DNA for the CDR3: TGTGCCAGCAAGGGCGGCGCAGTCGAGACCCAGTACTTC.

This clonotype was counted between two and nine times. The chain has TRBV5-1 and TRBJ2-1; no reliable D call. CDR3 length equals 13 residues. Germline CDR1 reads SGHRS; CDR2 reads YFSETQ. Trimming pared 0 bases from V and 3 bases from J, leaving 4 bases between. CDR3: CASSLGFYNEQFF. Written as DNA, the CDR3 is TGCGCCAGCAGCTTGGGGTTCTACAATGAGCAGTTCTTC.

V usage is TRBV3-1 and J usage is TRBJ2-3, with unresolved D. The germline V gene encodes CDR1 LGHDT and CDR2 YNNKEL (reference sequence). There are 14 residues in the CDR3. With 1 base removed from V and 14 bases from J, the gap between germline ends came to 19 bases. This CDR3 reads CASSQASAAQIPYF. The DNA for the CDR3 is TGTGCCAGCAGCCAAGCGTCGGCAGCACAGATTCCGTATTTT.

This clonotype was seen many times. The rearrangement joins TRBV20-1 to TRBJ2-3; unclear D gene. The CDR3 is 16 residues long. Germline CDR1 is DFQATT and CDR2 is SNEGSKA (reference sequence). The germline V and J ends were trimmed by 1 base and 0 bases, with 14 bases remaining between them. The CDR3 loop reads CSARGRPTSSTDTQYF. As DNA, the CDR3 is TGCAGTGCTAGAGGGCGACCGACTTCTAGCACAGATACGCAGTATTTT.

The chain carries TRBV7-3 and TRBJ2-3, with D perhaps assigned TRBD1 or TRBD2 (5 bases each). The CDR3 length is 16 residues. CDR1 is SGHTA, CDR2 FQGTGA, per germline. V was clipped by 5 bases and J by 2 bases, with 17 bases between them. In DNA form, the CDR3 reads TGTGCCAGCAGCCACCGGGGCCTATCGTCCACAGATACGCAGTATTTT. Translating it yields CASSHRGLSSTDTQYF.

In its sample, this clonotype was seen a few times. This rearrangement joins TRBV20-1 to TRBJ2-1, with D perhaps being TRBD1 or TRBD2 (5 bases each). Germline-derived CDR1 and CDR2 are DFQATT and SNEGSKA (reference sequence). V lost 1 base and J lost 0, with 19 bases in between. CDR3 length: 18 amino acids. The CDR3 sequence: CSARGGVGLGSSYNEQFF. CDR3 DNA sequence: TGCAGTGCTAGAGGAGGGGTTGGGCTAGGTAGCTCCTACAATGAGCAGTTCTTC.

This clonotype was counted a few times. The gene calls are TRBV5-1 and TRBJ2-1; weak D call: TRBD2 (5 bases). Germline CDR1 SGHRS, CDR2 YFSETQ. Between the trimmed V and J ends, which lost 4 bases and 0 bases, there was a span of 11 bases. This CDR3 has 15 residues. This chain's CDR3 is CASSMSGPSYNEQFF. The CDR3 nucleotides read TGCGCCAGCAGCATGAGCGGTCCCTCCTACAATGAGCAGTTCTTC.

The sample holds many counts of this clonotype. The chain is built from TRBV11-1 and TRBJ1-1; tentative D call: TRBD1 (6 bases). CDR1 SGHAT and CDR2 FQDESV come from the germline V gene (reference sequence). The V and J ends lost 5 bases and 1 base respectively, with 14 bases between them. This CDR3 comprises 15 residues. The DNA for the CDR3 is TGTGCCAGCAGCCCCCCAGGGGCCCCGAACACTGAAGCTTTCTTT. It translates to CASSPPGAPNTEAFF.

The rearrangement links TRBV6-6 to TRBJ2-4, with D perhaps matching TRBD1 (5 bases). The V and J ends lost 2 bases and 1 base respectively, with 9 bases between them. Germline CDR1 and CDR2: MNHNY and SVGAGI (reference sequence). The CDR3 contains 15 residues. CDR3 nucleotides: TGTGCCAGCAGTTACCTGGGGCTTGCCAAAAACATTCAGTACTTC. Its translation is CASSYLGLAKNIQYF.

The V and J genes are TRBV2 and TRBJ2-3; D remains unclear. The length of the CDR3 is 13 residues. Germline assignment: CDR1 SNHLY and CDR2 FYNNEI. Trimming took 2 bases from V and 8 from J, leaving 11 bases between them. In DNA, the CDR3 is TGTGCCAGCAGTGAATTTGGAGTGGGTACGCAGTATTTT. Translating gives CASSEFGVGTQYF.

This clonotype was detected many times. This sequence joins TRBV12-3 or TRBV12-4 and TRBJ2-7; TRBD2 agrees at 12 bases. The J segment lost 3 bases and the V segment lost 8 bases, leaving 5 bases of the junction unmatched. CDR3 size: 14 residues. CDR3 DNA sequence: TGTGCCAGCCGGCTAGCGGGAGGGAACTACGAGCAGTACTTC. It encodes CASRLAGGNYEQYF.

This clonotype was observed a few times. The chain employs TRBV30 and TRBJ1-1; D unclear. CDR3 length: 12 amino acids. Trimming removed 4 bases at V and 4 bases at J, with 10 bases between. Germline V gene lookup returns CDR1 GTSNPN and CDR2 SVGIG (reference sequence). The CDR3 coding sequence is TGTGCCTGGAACCCCGTGGGCACTGAAGCTTTCTTT. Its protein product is CAWNPVGTEAFF. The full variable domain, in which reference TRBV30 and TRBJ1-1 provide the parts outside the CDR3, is SQTIHQWPATLVQPVGSPLSLECTVEGTSNPNLYWYRQAAGRGLQLLFYSVGIGQISSEVPQNLSASRPQDRQFILSSKKLLLSDSGFYLCAWNPVGTEAFFGQGTRLTVV.

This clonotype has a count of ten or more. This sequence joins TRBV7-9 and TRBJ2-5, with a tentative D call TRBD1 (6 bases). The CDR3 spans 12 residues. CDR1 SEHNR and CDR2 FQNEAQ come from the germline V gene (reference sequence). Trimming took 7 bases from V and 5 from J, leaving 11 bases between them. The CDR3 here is CASTATGETQYF. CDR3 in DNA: TGTGCCAGCACCGCAACAGGGGAGACCCAGTACTTC.

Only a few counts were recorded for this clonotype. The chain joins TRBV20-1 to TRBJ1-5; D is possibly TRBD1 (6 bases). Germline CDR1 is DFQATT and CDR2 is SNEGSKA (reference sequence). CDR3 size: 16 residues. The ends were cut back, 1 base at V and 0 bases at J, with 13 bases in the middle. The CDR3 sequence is CSARGGGGLSNQPQHF. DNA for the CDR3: TGCAGTGCTAGAGGCGGGGGCGGACTTAGCAATCAGCCCCAGCATTTT.

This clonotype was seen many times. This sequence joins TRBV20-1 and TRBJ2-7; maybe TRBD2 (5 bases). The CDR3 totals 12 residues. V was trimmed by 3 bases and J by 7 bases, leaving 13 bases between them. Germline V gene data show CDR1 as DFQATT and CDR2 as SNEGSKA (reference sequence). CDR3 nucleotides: TGCAGTGCTAGGTGGACTGCGCGGGAGCAGTACTTC. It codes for CSARWTAREQYF.

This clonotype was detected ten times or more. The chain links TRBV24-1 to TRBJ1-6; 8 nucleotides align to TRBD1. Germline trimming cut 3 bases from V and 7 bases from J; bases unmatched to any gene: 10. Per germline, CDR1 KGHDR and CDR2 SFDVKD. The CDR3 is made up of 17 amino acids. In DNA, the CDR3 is TGTGCCACCAGTGATAAAACAGGGGGAGCGGAGAATTCACCCCTCCACTTT. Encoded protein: CATSDKTGGAENSPLHF.

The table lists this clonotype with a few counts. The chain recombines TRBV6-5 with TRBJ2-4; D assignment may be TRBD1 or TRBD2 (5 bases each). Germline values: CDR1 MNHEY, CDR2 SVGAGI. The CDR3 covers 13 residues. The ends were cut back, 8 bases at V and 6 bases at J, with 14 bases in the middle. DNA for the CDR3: TGTGCCAGCCGAACCGGTGGGGGAAACATTCAGTACTTC. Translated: CASRTGGGNIQYF.

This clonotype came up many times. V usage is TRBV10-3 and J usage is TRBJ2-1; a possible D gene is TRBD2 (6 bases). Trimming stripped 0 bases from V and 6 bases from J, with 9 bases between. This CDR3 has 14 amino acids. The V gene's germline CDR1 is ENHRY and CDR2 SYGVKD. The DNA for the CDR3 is TGTGCCATCAGTGAGTCGGGACTGGGCAATGAGCAGTTCTTC. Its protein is CAISESGLGNEQFF.

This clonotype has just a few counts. CDR3 sequence: CASSYPPWGSPLHF. Written as DNA, the CDR3 is TGTGCCAGCAGTTACCCCCCCTGGGGTTCACCCCTCCACTTT. The chain has TRBV6-2 or TRBV6-3 and TRBJ1-6; D is undetermined. Germline assignment: CDR1 MNHEY and CDR2 SVGEGT. Trimming shortened V by 2 bases and J by 9 bases, and 11 bases separated the two germline ends. This CDR3 has 14 residues.